What follows are 2 T cell receptor beta chains derived from one specimen sequenced in a study of T-cell memory formation after mild COVID-19. MiXCR was run by TCRdb on the 5' RACE reads, yielding one entry per CDR3 protein. Of about 150,000 distinct CDR3 sequences in the sample, approximately 25% were seen once. The specimen sequenced was PBMCs or a T cell subset sorted from them (not recorded which). These receptors originate from an adult woman who had mild COVID-19 (a few samples of this study predate the infection). Cell type and time point are not known.

The chain carries TRBV7-6 and TRBJ1-3; a possible D gene is TRBD1 (5 bases). The germline V gene has CDR1 SGHVS and CDR2 FNYEAQ. V was clipped by 4 bases and J by 0 bases, with 10 bases between them. The CDR3 is 15 residues long. The CDR3: CASSSDSLSGNTIYF. The CDR3 DNA is TGTGCCAGCAGCTCTGACAGCCTCTCTGGAAACACCATATATTTT.

The chain couples TRBV11-3 to TRBJ1-3; no reliable D call. V was shortened by 0 bases and J by 0 bases, with 15 bases between the two germline ends. The CDR3 runs to 18 residues. Looked up from germline, CDR1 is SGHNT and CDR2 is YENEEA. The CDR3 DNA is TGTGCCAGCAGCTTAGATTTCGTCGGGTTCTCCTCTGGAAACACCATATATTTT. Residues: CASSLDFVGFSSGNTIYF.